The sequence of this T cell receptor (beta chain) was determined in a study of T cells after yellow fever vaccination. In germline, CDR1 is LGHDT, CDR2 YNNKEL (reference sequence). CDR3 size: 12 residues. V lost 5 bases and J lost 1, with 3 bases in between. The table lists this clonotype with many counts. TCRdb ran MiXCR on the 5' RACE reads and lists one entry per CDR3 protein. Among around 250,000 distinct CDR3 sequences listed, 6.9% were seen once. The rearrangement links TRBV3-1 to TRBJ1-5; D ambiguous. This TCR was sampled from a man aged 30-40 years who received the YFV17D yellow fever vaccine. The source material was CD4+ T cells sorted from PBMCs, sampled 15 days after the yellow fever booster vaccination. The CDR3 protein is CASSRSNQPQHF. DNA for the CDR3: TGTGCCAGCAGCAGAAGCAATCAGCCCCAGCATTTT.